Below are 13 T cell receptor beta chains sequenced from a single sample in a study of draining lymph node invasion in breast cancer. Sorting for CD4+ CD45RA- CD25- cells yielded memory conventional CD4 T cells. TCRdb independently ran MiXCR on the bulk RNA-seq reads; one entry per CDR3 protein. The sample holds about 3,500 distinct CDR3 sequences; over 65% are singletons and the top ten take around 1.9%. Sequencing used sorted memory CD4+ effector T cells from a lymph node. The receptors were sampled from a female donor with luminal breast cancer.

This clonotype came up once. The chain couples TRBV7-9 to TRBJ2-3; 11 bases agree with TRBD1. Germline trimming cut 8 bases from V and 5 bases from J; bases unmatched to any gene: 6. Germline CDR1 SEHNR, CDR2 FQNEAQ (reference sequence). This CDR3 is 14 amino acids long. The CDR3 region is CASLRGQGEDTQYF. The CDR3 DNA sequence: TGTGCCAGCTTGCGGGGACAGGGGGAAGATACGCAGTATTTT.

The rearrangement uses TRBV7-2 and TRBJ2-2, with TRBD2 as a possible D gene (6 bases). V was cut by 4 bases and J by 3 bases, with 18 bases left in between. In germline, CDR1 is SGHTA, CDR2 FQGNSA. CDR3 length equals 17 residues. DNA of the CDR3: TGTGCCAGCAGCTCCCAGGCCGGGACTTTCTACACCGGGGAGCTGTTTTTT. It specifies CASSSQAGTFYTGELFF. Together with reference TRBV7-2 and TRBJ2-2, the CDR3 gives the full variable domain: GAGVSQSPSNKVTEKGKDVELRCDPISGHTALYWYRQSLGQGLEFLIYFQGNSAPDKSGLPSDRFSAERTGGSVSTLTIQRTQQEDSAVYLCASSSQAGTFYTGELFFGEGSRLTVL.

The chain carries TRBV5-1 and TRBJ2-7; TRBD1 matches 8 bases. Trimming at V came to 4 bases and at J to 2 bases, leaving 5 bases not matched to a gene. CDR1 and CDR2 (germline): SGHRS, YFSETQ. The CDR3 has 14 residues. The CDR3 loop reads CASSTKTGAYEQYF. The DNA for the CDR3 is TGCGCCAGCAGCACAAAGACAGGGGCCTACGAGCAGTACTTC.

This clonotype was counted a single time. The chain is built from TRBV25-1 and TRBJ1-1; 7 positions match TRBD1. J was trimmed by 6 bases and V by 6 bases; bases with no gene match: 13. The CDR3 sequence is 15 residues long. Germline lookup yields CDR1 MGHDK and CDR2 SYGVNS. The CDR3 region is CASRSNRGTGAEAFF. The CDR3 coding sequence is TGTGCCAGCAGGAGTAACAGGGGAACGGGGGCTGAAGCTTTCTTT.

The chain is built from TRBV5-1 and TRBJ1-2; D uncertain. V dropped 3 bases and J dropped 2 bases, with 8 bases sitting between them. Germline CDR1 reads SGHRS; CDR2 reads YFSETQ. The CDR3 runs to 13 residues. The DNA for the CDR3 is TGCGCCAGCAGCTCGGCAGGCAACTATGGCTACACCTTC. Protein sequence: CASSSAGNYGYTF.

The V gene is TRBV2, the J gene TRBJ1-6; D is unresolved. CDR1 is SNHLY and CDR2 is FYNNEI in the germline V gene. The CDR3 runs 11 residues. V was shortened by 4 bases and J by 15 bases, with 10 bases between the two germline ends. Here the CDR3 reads CASSVLGDLHF. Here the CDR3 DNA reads TGTGCCAGCAGTGTCCTGGGTGACCTCCACTTT.

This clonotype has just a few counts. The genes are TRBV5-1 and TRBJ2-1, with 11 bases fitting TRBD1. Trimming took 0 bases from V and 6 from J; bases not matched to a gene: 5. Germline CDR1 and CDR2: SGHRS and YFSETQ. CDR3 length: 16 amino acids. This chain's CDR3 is CASSLVSGTGGNEQFF. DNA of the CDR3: TGCGCCAGCAGCTTGGTATCCGGGACAGGGGGCAATGAGCAGTTCTTC.

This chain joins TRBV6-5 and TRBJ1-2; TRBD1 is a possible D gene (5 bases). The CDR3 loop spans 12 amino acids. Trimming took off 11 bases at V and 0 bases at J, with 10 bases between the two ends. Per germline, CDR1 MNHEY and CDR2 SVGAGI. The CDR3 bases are TGTGCCGCGGGCAGGGCTAACTATGGCTACACCTTC. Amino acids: CAAGRANYGYTF.

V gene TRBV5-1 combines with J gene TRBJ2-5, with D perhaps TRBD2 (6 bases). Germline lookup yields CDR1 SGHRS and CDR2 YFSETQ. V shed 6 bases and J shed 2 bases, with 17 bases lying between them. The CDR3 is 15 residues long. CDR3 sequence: CASTLGGSVQETQYF. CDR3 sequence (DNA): TGCGCCAGCACCCTTGGAGGGAGTGTGCAAGAGACCCAGTACTTC.

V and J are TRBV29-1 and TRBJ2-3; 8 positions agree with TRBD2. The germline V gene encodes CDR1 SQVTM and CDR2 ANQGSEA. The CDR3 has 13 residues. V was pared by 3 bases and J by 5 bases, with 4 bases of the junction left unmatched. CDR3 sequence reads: CSVEGLAGDTQYF. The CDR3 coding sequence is TGCAGCGTTGAGGGGCTAGCGGGAGATACGCAGTATTTT.

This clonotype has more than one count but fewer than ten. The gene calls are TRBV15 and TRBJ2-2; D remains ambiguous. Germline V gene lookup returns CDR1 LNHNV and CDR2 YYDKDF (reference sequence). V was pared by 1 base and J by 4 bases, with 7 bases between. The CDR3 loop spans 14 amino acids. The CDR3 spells CATSRGPSTGELFF. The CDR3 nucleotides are TGTGCCACCAGCAGAGGACCCAGCACCGGGGAGCTGTTTTTT.

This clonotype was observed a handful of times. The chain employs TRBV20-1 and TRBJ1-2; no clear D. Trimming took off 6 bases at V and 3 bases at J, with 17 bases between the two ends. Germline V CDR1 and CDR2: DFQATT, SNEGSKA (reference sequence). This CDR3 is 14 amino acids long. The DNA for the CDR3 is TGCAGTGCGCTAAAGTCTGGGCGGGACTATGGCTACACCTTC. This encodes CSALKSGRDYGYTF.

The CDR3 nucleotides are TGCAGCGTTGCAGGGGCATTCAATCAGCCCCAGCATTTT. Amino acids: CSVAGAFNQPQHF. V gene TRBV29-1 combines with J gene TRBJ1-5; a possible D gene is TRBD1 (6 bases). Trimming cost V 4 bases and J 3 bases, with 10 bases left between them. Per germline, CDR1 SQVTM and CDR2 ANQGSEA. The CDR3 runs to 13 residues. Looking up the rest from reference TRBV29-1 and TRBJ1-5 gives the full variable domain: SAVISQKPSRDICQRGTSLTIQCQVDSQVTMMFWYRQQPGQSLTLIATANQGSEATYESGFVIDKFPISRPNLTFSTLTVSNMSPEDSSIYLCSVAGAFNQPQHFGDGTRLSIL.